This T cell receptor beta chain was identified during a study of immunodeficiency (dated by TCRdb to about 2019). General notes on the study: The repertoires were analyzed to search for VDJ recombination defects and oligoclonality.

Naive CD4 T cells, and even more so naive CD8 T cells, were reduced in the patients, while effector memory subpopulations were expanded. Before TCR sequencing, CD3+CD4+ T cells were sorted from fresh PBMCs. The study at large found these results: Severe oligoclonality, judged by top-100 and total clonotype frequencies, was seen in patient CD8+ but not CD4+ T cells. Entropy comparisons showed n=3 (open circles) for patients versus healthy controls; a thymic development effect was only suggested as possible. Between patients and controls, productive entropy and V-J pairing of CD4+ T cells looked similar.

To note about this clone: Its target antigen remains unknown. Per-base qualities were not stored, and no clone one base away is much larger.

Genomic DNA was extracted with the QIAamp DNA Blood Mini Kit and sent for immunoSEQ repertoire analysis. Using a standard quantity of genomic DNA template, multiplex PCR was run to amplify the CDR3 regions. PCR products were sequenced on an Illumina platform. In the authors' own workflow: Alignment of sequences to a reference was performed, and V, D and J gene definitions were taken from IMGT. A nearest-neighbor clustering algorithm merged closely related sequences to remove PCR and sequencing errors. V, D and J usage was analyzed in productive unique and total sequences using ImmunoSEQ Analyzer tools and R version 3.6.1. The source is immuneACCESS, and TCRdb retained only in-frame sequences with V and J called. Part of the clones is not carried over; for the studies checked, unresolved V genes explain less than half of this, and the remainder is unexplained. Clone size and V and J calls were adopted from that table, with D and trimming inferred from the DNA. Counted in this sample were 2,500 or so clones; approximately 86% of them appeared once. Roughly a fifth of the sample rests with the top ten.

V is cut back by 3 bases and J by 5 bases, with 2 bases in the junction unmatched. CDR1 and CDR2 were assigned from the germline V gene as SGDLS and YYNGEE. Inclusive of the bounding cysteine and phenylalanine, the CDR3 is 16 residues long. Only the CDR3 DNA stays, 48 bases, in frame from base 1. In this chain, TRBV9 is recombined with TRBJ2-2, and 15 junctional nucleotides match TRBD2. The TCR was taken from a young woman with POLD1 deficiency. Material: CD4+ T cells from blood. The nucleotide sequence reads TGTGCCAGCAGCGCAGGACTAGCGGGAGGGACCGGGGAGCTGTTTTTT. The resulting protein is CASSAGLAGGTGELFF.